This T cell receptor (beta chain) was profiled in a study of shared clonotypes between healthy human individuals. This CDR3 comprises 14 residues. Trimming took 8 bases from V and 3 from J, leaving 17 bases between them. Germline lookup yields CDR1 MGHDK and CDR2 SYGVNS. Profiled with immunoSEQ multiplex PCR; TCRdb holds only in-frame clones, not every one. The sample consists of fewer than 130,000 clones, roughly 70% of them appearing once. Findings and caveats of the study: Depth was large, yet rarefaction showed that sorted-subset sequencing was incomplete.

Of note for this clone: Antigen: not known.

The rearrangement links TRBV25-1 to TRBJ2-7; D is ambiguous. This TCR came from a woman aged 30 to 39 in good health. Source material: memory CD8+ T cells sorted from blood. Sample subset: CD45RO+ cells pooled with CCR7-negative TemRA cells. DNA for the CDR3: TGTGCCAGCTCTAACCTAACGGACCTCTACGAGCAGTACTTC. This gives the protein CASSNLTDLYEQYF.